The rows below give T cell receptor beta chains drawn from one sample of a study of T cell responses to AZD1222 COVID-19 vaccine. The data were produced by immunoSEQ multiplex PCR, yet TCRdb's version contains in-frame clones alone and is incomplete. The table shows about 140,000 clones, with approximately 80% occurring only once. The sequencing used peripheral blood, collected on day 0 of AZD1222 vaccination. The receptors were gathered from an adult in good health. The CDR3 runs from the conserved cysteine through the conserved F or W. D genes are given only for firm matches. Rows give clone size only sometimes, using once, few, many, or a class for an expanded clone.

abundance | j_gene | d_gene | v_gene | CDR3nt | CDR3aa
. | TRBJ2-2 | . | TRBV19 | TGTGCCAGTAGTATCCCCGGACGTTCTAACACCGGGGAGCTGTTTTTT | CASSIPGRSNTGELFF
few | TRBJ1-1 | TRBD1 | TRBV28 | TGTGCCATCTCCAGGGGGCTGGACACTGAAGCTTTCTTT | CAISRGLDTEAFF
few | TRBJ1-6 | . | TRBV6-7 | TGTGCCAGCAGTCCAAGTACGGGTCATAATTCACCCCTCCACTTT | CASSPSTGHNSPLHF
. | TRBJ1-6 | TRBD1 | TRBV5-1 | TGCGCCAGCAGCACCGGGGACAGGGTAGGGTCACCCCTCCACTTT | CASSTGDRVGSPLHF
. | TRBJ2-6 | . | TRBV28 | TGTGCCAGCAGGGAACAGGGAACTGGGGCCAACGTCCTGACTTTC | CASREQGTGANVLTF
. | TRBJ2-3 | . | TRBV7-9 | TGTGCCAGCAGCCCCGGCTTGGGCACAGGGATGAGCACAGATACGCAGTATTTT | CASSPGLGTGMSTDTQYF
. | TRBJ2-7 | . | TRBV20-1 | TGCAGTGCTTGGGATCTCTACGAGCAGTACTTC | CSAWDLYEQYF
few | TRBJ2-7 | . | TRBV2 | TGTGCCAGCAGGCTCGAGGGTACAATTTCACGCTACGAGCAGTACTTC | CASRLEGTISRYEQYF
. | TRBJ2-2 | . | TRBV19 | TGTGCCAGTAGTTTCCCCTGGGACTCAACCGGGGAGCTGTTTTTT | CASSFPWDSTGELFF
. | TRBJ1-4 | . | TRBV28 | TGTGCCAGCAGTTTACCGAATGAGGCGGCACAGGATAATGAAAAACTGTTTTTT | CASSLPNEAAQDNEKLFF
. | TRBJ1-2 | . | TRBV13 | TGTGCCAGCAGCTTAGTGGCCAACTATTCCTATGGCTACACCTTC | CASSLVANYSYGYTF
. | TRBJ1-1 | TRBD1 | TRBV27 | TGTGCCAGCAGTTTCTCCAACAGGGGGCGGACTGAAGCTTTCTTT | CASSFSNRGRTEAFF
. | TRBJ2-1 | TRBD2 | TRBV11-3 | TGTGCCAGCAGCACAAAGACTAGCGGGAGCTCCTACAATGAGCAGTTCTTC | CASSTKTSGSSYNEQFF
. | TRBJ2-7 | . | TRBV30 | TGTGCCTGGAGTGTACGAGGGAACGAGCAGTACTTC | CAWSVRGNEQYF
once | TRBJ1-4 | . | TRBV6-6 | TGTGCCAGCGGGGATTCGAATGAAAAACTGTTTTTT | CASGDSNEKLFF
. | TRBJ1-5 | . | TRBV27 | TGTGCCGCCTCTCCGAGGGGGTACGGCAATCAGCCCCAGCATTTT | CAASPRGYGNQPQHF
. | TRBJ1-2 | . | TRBV3-1/TRBV3-2 | TGTGCCAGCAGCCAAGATCAGGCAGGGAACTATGGCTACACCTTC | CASSQDQAGNYGYTF
once | TRBJ2-2 | . | TRBV5-6 | TGTGCCAGCAGCCCGTTTTCGGGACGGTCGAACACCGGGGAGCTGTTTTTT | CASSPFSGRSNTGELFF
once | TRBJ2-3 | . | TRBV28 | TGTGCCAGCAGCTTCATCTCTAGCACAGATACGCAGTATTTT | CASSFISSTDTQYF
. | TRBJ1-1 | . | TRBV5-1 | TGCGCCAGCAGCTTGGGGGCCCTGAACACTGAAGCTTTCTTT | CASSLGALNTEAFF
. | TRBJ1-5 | . | TRBV24-1 | TGTGCCACCAGTGATTCGGGGGATATTCAGCCCCAGCATTTT | CATSDSGDIQPQHF
. | TRBJ2-2 | . | TRBV6-2/TRBV6-3 | TGTGCCAGCAGTTACGCGGAGTACACCGGGGAGCTGTTTTTT | CASSYAEYTGELFF
. | TRBJ1-6 | . | TRBV3-1/TRBV3-2 | TGTGCCAGCAGCCAAGTGGCTCACTCGAATTCACCCCTCCACTTT | CASSQVAHSNSPLHF
. | TRBJ2-5 | . | TRBV15 | TGTGCCACCAGAATGGGCCTCCAGGAGACCCAGTACTTC | CATRMGLQETQYF
. | TRBJ2-2 | TRBD2 | TRBV5-1 | TGCGCCAGCAGCTTGGAGGGACTAGCTTTTGCGAACACCGGGGAGCTGTTTTTT | CASSLEGLAFANTGELFF
. | TRBJ2-3 | . | TRBV24-1 | TGTGCCTCACAGGGGACTTCAGATACGCAGTATTTT | CASQGTSDTQYF
. | TRBJ2-3 | . | TRBV3-1/TRBV3-2 | TGTGCCAGCAGCCCCTTAGGCCGAGGGGGGCATACAGATACGCAGTATTTT | CASSPLGRGGHTDTQYF
. | TRBJ2-3 | . | TRBV5-8 | TGTGCCAGCAGCCTCTATGATCGGGCTACAGATACGCAGTATTTT | CASSLYDRATDTQYF
. | TRBJ1-2 | . | TRBV5-1 | TGCGCCAGCAGCTCCAGATCGGGGGGCAGCGATGGCTACACCTTC | CASSSRSGGSDGYTF
. | TRBJ1-4 | . | TRBV28 | TGTGCCAGCAGTCCTGGGGGAACTAATGAAAAACTGTTTTTT | CASSPGGTNEKLFF
. | TRBJ2-7 | TRBD1 | TRBV5-1 | TGCGCCAGCAGCTCGACAGGGAGCGAGCAGTACTTC | CASSSTGSEQYF
few | TRBJ1-6 | . | TRBV28 | TGTGCCAGCAGTTTAAATGGTCCTCGGACCGCACCCCTCCACTTT | CASSLNGPRTAPLHF
. | TRBJ2-1 | TRBD2 | TRBV2 | TGTGCCAGCAGTGCCCTCCCGGGACTAGAACAGTTCTTC | CASSALPGLEQFF
. | TRBJ1-5 | TRBD1 | TRBV28 | TGTGCCAGCAGCGGACAGGGGATTAGCAATCAGCCCCAGCATTTT | CASSGQGISNQPQHF
. | TRBJ1-1 | TRBD1 | TRBV19 | TGTGCCAGTAGTCCCCGACAGGGGCGAGGGAACACTGAAGCTTTCTTT | CASSPRQGRGNTEAFF
. | TRBJ1-1 | . | TRBV11-3 | TGTGCCAGCAGCTTACCCCTTGGAGGGTCGACGAACACTGAAGCTTTCTTT | CASSLPLGGSTNTEAFF
. | TRBJ1-4 | . | TRBV28 | TGTGCCAGCAGTTGGACACCGACTAATGAAAAACTGTTTTTT | CASSWTPTNEKLFF
. | TRBJ1-5 | . | TRBV19 | TGTGCCAGTAGTATAGATCTAAGGTCCCTCCGGAATCAGCCCCAGCATTTT | CASSIDLRSLRNQPQHF
. | TRBJ1-1 | . | TRBV11-2 | TGTGCCAGCAGCTTAGGGACAATAACCGGCGGCACTGAAGCTTTCTTT | CASSLGTITGGTEAFF
. | TRBJ1-5 | . | TRBV5-1 | TGCGCCAGCAGCTTGGACGGGGATAGCAATCAGCCCCAGCATTTT | CASSLDGDSNQPQHF
. | TRBJ1-1 | . | TRBV29-1 | TGCAGCGCCGGGGGTCACGCTGAAGCTTTCTTT | CSAGGHAEAFF
. | TRBJ2-7 | TRBD2 | TRBV5-1 | TGCGCCAGTGGACTAGCGGACTCCTACGAGCAGTACTTC | CASGLADSYEQYF
. | TRBJ2-2 | . | TRBV10-3 | TGTGCCATCAGCCAATCCAACCTCGGCCCCACCACTTTT | CAISQSNLGPTTF
. | TRBJ1-6 | . | TRBV6-5 | TGTGCCAGCACCTGGGACACGCAAGGTTCACCCCTCCACTTT | CASTWDTQGSPLHF
. | TRBJ2-2 | . | TRBV18 | TGTGCCAGCTCCCCTAGAGAGCACACCGGGGAGCTGTTTTTT | CASSPREHTGELFF
. | TRBJ2-3 | . | TRBV28 | TGTGCCAGCACCTCCCGCGGGGCTCCCACAGATACGCAGTATTTT | CASTSRGAPTDTQYF
. | TRBJ2-3 | TRBD2 | TRBV6-5 | TGTGCCAGCAGGAGCGGGGGGGCAGGAGATACGCAGTATTTT | CASRSGGAGDTQYF
few | TRBJ1-2 | . | TRBV19 | TGTGCCAGTAGTATTTTCCATGGGGATGGCTACACCTTC | CASSIFHGDGYTF
. | TRBJ1-6 | . | TRBV30 | TGTGCCTGCGCGGGGATAGGGCACCACTCCTATAATTCACCCCTCCACTTT | CACAGIGHHSYNSPLHF